The clone carrying this T cell receptor (beta chain) has just a few counts. What it recognizes is unknown. An end of the junction differs from the germline gene, which may be a read error. Alpha and beta constant-region primers primed reverse transcription of around 500 ng RNA. Using multiplexing indices, alpha and beta chain libraries were generated apart by chain-specific third strand synthesis. Each cDNA molecule was barcoded, and a single primer pair amplified each chain. Second strand synthesis was primed from the SP2 site. From the 5' RACE reads, TCRdb called clonotypes with MiXCR, one entry per CDR3 protein. The sample has approximately 25,000 distinct CDR3 sequences, roughly 7.9% seen once; the top ten hold about 4%. The CDR3 sequence is 15 residues long. The germline V gene has CDR1 KGHSH and CDR2 LQKENI. The data were obtained in a study of HIV-infected patients and healthy controls. The repertoire came from unfractionated whole blood and reflected all unsorted peripheral T cells.

Study-level findings and limits: In healthy controls, MAIT alpha CDR3s were common; in HIV+ repertoires, severely depleted.

The specimen sequenced was blood. The V gene is TRBV18, the J gene TRBJ1-1; no reliable D call. The source of this sequence is an adult in good health. DNA for the CDR3: TGTGCCAGCTCATCACCCCGGTCGGTGAACACTGAAGCTTTCTTT. This translates into CASSSPRSVNTEAFF.